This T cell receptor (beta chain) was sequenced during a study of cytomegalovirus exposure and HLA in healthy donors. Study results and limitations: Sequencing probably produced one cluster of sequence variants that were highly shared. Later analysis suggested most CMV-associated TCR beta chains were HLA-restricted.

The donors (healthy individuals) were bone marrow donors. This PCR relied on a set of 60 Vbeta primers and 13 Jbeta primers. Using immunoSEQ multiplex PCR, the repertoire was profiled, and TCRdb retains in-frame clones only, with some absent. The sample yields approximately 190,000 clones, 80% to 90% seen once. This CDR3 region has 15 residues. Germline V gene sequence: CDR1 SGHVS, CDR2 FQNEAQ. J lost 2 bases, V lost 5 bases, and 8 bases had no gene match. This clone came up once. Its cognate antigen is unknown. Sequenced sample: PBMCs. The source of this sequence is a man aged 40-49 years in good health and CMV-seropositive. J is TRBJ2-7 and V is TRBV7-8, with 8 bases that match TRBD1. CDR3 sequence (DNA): TGTGCCAGCAGCCGTGACAGGGGAAAACCCTACGAGCAGTACTTC. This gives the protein CASSRDRGKPYEQYF.